The present T cell receptor beta chain was sequenced within a study of T cell responses to AZD1222 COVID-19 vaccine. Sequencing was performed with immunoSEQ multiplex PCR; in TCRdb, only in-frame clones are kept and a portion is missing. The sample consists of 100,000 to 130,000 clones, 86% of them appearing once. Per the germline V gene, CDR1 is MNHNS and CDR2 is SASEGT. This CDR3 spans 18 amino acids. The ends were cut back, 4 bases at V and 4 bases at J, with 25 bases in the middle. V and J are TRBV6-1 and TRBJ1-1; D possibly corresponds to TRBD1 (6 bases). The TCR sequence derives from an adult in good health. The source was peripheral blood, collected on day 0 of AZD1222 vaccination. The CDR3 nucleotides are TGTGCCAGCAGTGGAGGGCGATGGGACATGGTAGGATCCACTGAAGCTTTCTTT. Protein product: CASSGGRWDMVGSTEAFF.